This is a list of T cell receptor beta chains from one sample in a study of response to subunit inactivated influenza vaccine. MiXCR, applied by TCRdb to the RT-PCR reads, yields one record per CDR3 protein. The table has 500,000 or so distinct CDR3 sequences, approximately 15% seen once. Sequencing used CD4+ T cells sorted from PBMCs, obtained around 25 months after vaccination. These receptors were collected from a man aged 45 to 70 who received an inactivated influenza vaccine. CDR3s include the opening cysteine and the closing phenylalanine or tryptophan. Size is stated for part of the rows, as once, few or many counts, or as a class when the clone is expanded.

length	J	V	size	CDR3
15	TRBJ2-7	TRBV5-5	few	CASSLEDRRTYEQYF
16	TRBJ2-3	TRBV7-2	-	CASNRLAGGSTDTQYF
13	TRBJ2-7	TRBV2	few	CASSDQGVGEQYF
13	TRBJ2-7	TRBV28	-	CASIPGTVHEQYF
14	TRBJ1-5	TRBV20-1	-	CSARVGAPGQPQHF
13	TRBJ2-7	TRBV10-3	-	CAISPTGYYEQYF
14	TRBJ2-2	TRBV5-1	few	CASSLGQASSELFF
15	TRBJ1-1	TRBV10-3	few	CAISELQGLNTEAFF
17	TRBJ2-4	TRBV18	-	CASSPPRGSLAKNIQYF
14	TRBJ2-3	TRBV28	-	CASRGQGGGDTQYF
14	TRBJ1-5	TRBV6-2/TRBV6-3	few	CASRETFSNQPQHF
14	TRBJ1-1	TRBV12-3/TRBV12-4	few	CASSLLEGATEAFF
15	TRBJ2-3	TRBV28	few	CASSYGSGRSDTQYF
11	TRBJ1-2	TRBV20-1	few	CSAVGSYGYTF
14	TRBJ2-1	TRBV4-3	few	CASSQEPSTDEQFF
14	TRBJ1-1	TRBV10-3	few	CAISGERSNTEAFF
14	TRBJ2-7	TRBV6-2/TRBV6-3	few	CASTPQAGGSEQYF
14	TRBJ2-5	TRBV20-1	-	CSARSGSGGETQYF
14	TRBJ2-4	TRBV20-1	many	CSSEGSLGGNIQYF
14	TRBJ2-7	TRBV12-3/TRBV12-4	many	CASSLGGSPYEQYF
13	TRBJ1-1	TRBV4-3	few	CASSRVPGAEAFF
13	TRBJ1-5	TRBV20-1	few	CSARWQNNQPQHF
13	TRBJ2-5	TRBV7-7	-	CASSSGQGAPPNF
16	TRBJ2-3	TRBV24-1	few	CATSDPTSGGTDTQYF
14	TRBJ2-2	TRBV24-1	-	CATKGQGSTGELFF
15	TRBJ2-3	TRBV5-5	-	CASSLGALNTDTQYF
13	TRBJ1-2	TRBV7-2	once	CASVYTPSGGYTF
14	TRBJ2-4	TRBV10-2	few	CASREQGAKNIQYF
15	TRBJ1-3	TRBV6-2/TRBV6-3	few	CASNEDGSSGNTIYF
13	TRBJ2-7	TRBV28	few	CASGQGSSYEQYF
13	TRBJ2-5	TRBV9	-	CASSTLGQETQYF
15	TRBJ2-5	TRBV5-4	-	CASSLGAGEGETQYF
14	TRBJ1-4	TRBV4-3	-	CASSQGGINEKLFF